These 20 T cell receptor beta chains originate from one sample sequenced in a study of control samples from healthy donors and cancer patients. Clones were sequenced by immunoSEQ multiplex PCR, and TCRdb holds only the in-frame ones, with some missing. The sample contains about 120,000 clones, approximately 90% of which appear only once. The sample comprised blood. The receptors here all came from a man aged 25-40 years in good health.

This clone was seen a single time. This rearrangement joins TRBV10-1 to TRBJ2-5; 9 nucleotides agree with TRBD1. The V gene end was trimmed by 5 bases and the J gene end by 5 bases; junction bases not matched to a gene: 9. Germline CDR1 WNHNN, CDR2 SYGVQD (reference sequence). CDR3 length: 15 residues. The CDR3, as DNA: TGCGCCAGCAGTAGGGGACAGGGCCCAGTGGAGACCCAGTACTTC. This encodes CASSRGQGPVETQYF.

The chain recombines TRBV19 with TRBJ2-1, with 8 nucleotides matching TRBD2. Germline loops: CDR1 LNHDA, CDR2 SQIVND (reference sequence). V gave up 7 bases and J gave up 8 bases; unmatched junction bases: 13. This CDR3 comprises 15 residues. In DNA, the CDR3 is TGTGCCAGTAACGGTTGGGCGGGGGGCCGAGATGAGCAGTTCTTC. Translated, it gives CASNGWAGGRDEQFF.

The chain uses TRBV5-1 and TRBJ1-1; D call uncertain. Per the germline V gene, CDR1 is SGHRS and CDR2 is YFSETQ. V was pared by 2 bases and J by 3 bases, with 8 bases between. This CDR3 region has 13 residues. CDR3 coding DNA: TGCGCCAGCAGCTTTGGGGATGACACTGAAGCTTTCTTT. It yields the protein CASSFGDDTEAFF.

The chain uses TRBV5-1 and TRBJ2-3; TRBD2 matches at 10 bases. Germline values: CDR1 SGHRS, CDR2 YFSETQ. Losses at the gene ends were 4 bases for V and 3 bases for J; bases not matched to a gene: 11. The CDR3 extends over 17 amino acids. The CDR3 region has the DNA TGCGCCAGCAGCGCCTCAGCCAGCGGGGGGGCAACAGATACGCAGTATTTT. It translates to CASSASASGGATDTQYF.

This chain uses TRBV30 with TRBJ2-5; 7 bases are a match to TRBD1. CDR1 and CDR2 from the germline V gene are GTSNPN and SVGIG (reference sequence). V lost 3 bases to trimming and J lost 5 bases; unmatched junction nucleotides: 18. This CDR3 is 17 amino acids long. The CDR3 here is CAWRYPGDRVGKETQYF. As DNA, the CDR3 is TGTGCCTGGAGGTATCCAGGAGACAGGGTAGGGAAGGAGACCCAGTACTTC.

The J gene is TRBJ1-6, the V gene TRBV18; D is ambiguous. The V gene's germline CDR1 is KGHSH and CDR2 LQKENI. V lost 2 bases to trimming and J lost 5 bases, with 7 bases between them. The CDR3 length is 14 residues. The CDR3 loop is CASSPVGDNSPLHF. CDR3 nucleotide sequence: TGTGCCAGCTCACCAGTGGGTGATAATTCACCCCTCCACTTT. Using reference TRBV18 and TRBJ1-6 for the parts outside the CDR3, the full variable domain is NAGVMQNPRHLVRRRGQEARLRCSPMKGHSHVYWYRQLPEEGLKFMVYLQKENIIDESGMPKERFSAEFPKEGPSILRIQQVVRGDSAAYFCASSPVGDNSPLHFGNGTRLTVT.

This chain joins TRBV6-5 and TRBJ2-7, with TRBD1 as a possible D gene (6 bases). V was shortened by 4 bases and J by 2 bases, with 15 bases between the two germline ends. The germline V gene encodes CDR1 MNHEY and CDR2 SVGAGI. The CDR3 covers 15 residues. In DNA form, the CDR3 reads TGTGCCAGCAGTTTCCGACAGGATACGGCCTACGAGCAGTACTTC. This gives the protein CASSFRQDTAYEQYF.

This rearrangement joins TRBV5-8 to TRBJ2-3; D not resolved. Germline V lookup: CDR1 SGHTS, CDR2 YDEGEE. The CDR3 consists of 13 residues. Trimming cost V 2 bases and J 3 bases, with 7 bases left between them. CDR3 bases: TGTGCCAGCAGCTTTATAGGAACAGATACGCAGTATTTT. Translating gives CASSFIGTDTQYF.

Worth noting for this clone: A clone one base away is much larger, so this may be a read error. The same CDR3 also results from other DNA sequences found in this sample. The V call is TRBV4-1, the J call TRBJ1-2; 9 nucleotides match TRBD1. This CDR3 has 16 amino acids. Germline CDR1 is MGHRA and CDR2 is YSYEKL. For the CDR3, the DNA is TGCCCCCGCAGCCAAGGGCGGGGGGGACAGGGTGAAGGCTACACCTTC. The encoded protein is CPRSQGRGGQGEGYTF.

This clone was seen a few times. This specimen includes other DNA sequences encoding the same CDR3. The genes are TRBV7-2 and TRBJ1-1, with unresolved D. CDR3 length: 14 residues. V was trimmed by 3 bases and J by 0 bases, leaving 8 bases between them. Germline CDR1 SGHTA, CDR2 FQGNSA. Here the CDR3 reads CASSFEGLNTEAFF. CDR3 nucleotide sequence: TGTGCCAGCAGCTTCGAGGGATTGAACACTGAAGCTTTCTTT.

This rearrangement joins TRBV5-1 to TRBJ2-7; D gene uncertain. CDR1 is SGHRS, CDR2 YFSETQ, per germline. Trimming shortened V by 0 bases and J by 3 bases, and 16 bases separated the two germline ends. CDR3 length: 16 residues. The CDR3 coding sequence is TGCGCCAGCAGCTTGGTAGTGGGAACGGTGCACTACGAGCAGTACTTC. Amino acid sequence: CASSLVVGTVHYEQYF.

CDR3 sequence reads: CASISERGRAYEQYF. The CDR3 DNA sequence: TGTGCCAGCATCTCCGAACGGGGGCGTGCGTACGAGCAGTACTTC. The chain has TRBV2 and TRBJ2-7, with D possibly called TRBD1 or TRBD2 (6 bases each). CDR3 length equals 15 residues. V gave up 7 bases and J gave up 4 bases, with 20 bases separating them. Looked up from germline, CDR1 is SNHLY and CDR2 is FYNNEI.

The gene calls are TRBV3-1 (or the pseudogene TRBV3-2) and TRBJ2-6, with no clear D. The CDR3 contains 18 residues. Between the trimmed V and J ends, which lost 1 base and 2 bases, there was a span of 15 bases. Germline lookup yields CDR1 LGHDT and CDR2 YNNKEL (reference sequence). CDR3 loop: CASSQVRDNLAGANVLTF. The CDR3 DNA reads TGTGCCAGCAGCCAAGTGCGCGACAATTTAGCTGGGGCCAACGTCCTGACTTTC.

The gene calls are TRBV25-1 and TRBJ1-6; tentative D call: TRBD1 (5 bases). The CDR3 runs 15 residues. Per the germline V gene, CDR1 is MGHDK and CDR2 is SYGVNS. V gave up 1 base and J gave up 5 bases, with 9 bases separating them. CDR3 region: CASSESGPNNSPLHF. The CDR3 region has the DNA TGTGCCAGCAGTGAATCAGGGCCCAATAATTCACCCCTCCACTTT.

The rearrangement joins TRBV4-1 to TRBJ2-2; TRBD2 matches at 10 bases. From germline, CDR1 is MGHRA and CDR2 YSYEKL. This CDR3 has 17 residues. The V and J ends lost 3 bases and 7 bases, in that order; junction bases with no gene match: 11. CDR3 residues: CASSQHRSSGGDGELFF. The CDR3, as DNA: TGCGCCAGCAGCCAGCATCGGTCTAGCGGGGGCGACGGGGAGCTGTTTTTT.

A single count supports this clone. The V and J genes are TRBV19 and TRBJ2-1, with a possible D match to TRBD2 (6 bases). This CDR3 is 13 amino acids long. Germline CDR1 LNHDA, CDR2 SQIVND (reference sequence). Deletions cut 4 bases from V and 10 bases from J, with 14 bases between. Here the CDR3 reads CASSRAPAGEQFF. The CDR3 DNA sequence: TGTGCCAGTAGTAGGGCCCCCGCGGGGGAGCAGTTCTTC.

This clone was detected a few times. The rearrangement uses TRBV7-9 and TRBJ2-1, with D possibly TRBD2 on 6 matching bases. Germline values: CDR1 SEHNR, CDR2 FQNEAQ (reference sequence). This CDR3 spans 13 amino acids. V lost 5 bases, J lost 8 bases, and 13 bases lay in between. In nucleotides, the CDR3 is TGTGCCAGCAGCCTAAGAGTAGCGGATGAGCAGTTCTTC. This encodes CASSLRVADEQFF.

V and J are TRBV18 and TRBJ2-7; D might be TRBD1 or TRBD2, each matching 5 bases. The V and J ends lost 4 bases and 3 bases respectively, with 13 bases between them. This CDR3 has 14 residues. The V gene's germline CDR1 is KGHSH and CDR2 LQKENI. The CDR3 coding sequence is TGTGCCAGCTCACTCCAGGGACGGAACTACGAGCAGTACGTC. Translating gives CASSLQGRNYEQYV.

This chain joins TRBV12-3 or TRBV12-4 and TRBJ1-2, with D possibly TRBD1 on 6 matching bases. This CDR3 comprises 13 residues. The V end was cut by 3 bases, the J end by 3 bases, with 8 bases between. This CDR3 is CASSLDSYYGYTF. The CDR3 DNA sequence: TGTGCCAGCAGTTTGGACAGCTACTATGGCTACACCTTC.

V is TRBV9 and J is TRBJ1-5, with D unclear. Deletions cut 1 base from V and 0 bases from J, with 8 bases between. From germline, CDR1 is SGDLS and CDR2 YYNGEE. The CDR3 loop spans 15 amino acids. In DNA form, the CDR3 reads TGTGCCAGCAGCGTATCCGGGGATAGCAATCAGCCCCAGCATTTT. Amino acids: CASSVSGDSNQPQHF. Combining the CDR3 with reference TRBV9 and TRBJ1-5 gives the whole variable domain DSGVTQTPKHLITATGQRVTLRCSPRSGDLSVYWYQQSLDQGLQFLIQYYNGEERAKGNILERFSAQQFPDLHSELNLSSLELGDSALYFCASSVSGDSNQPQHFGDGTRLSIL.